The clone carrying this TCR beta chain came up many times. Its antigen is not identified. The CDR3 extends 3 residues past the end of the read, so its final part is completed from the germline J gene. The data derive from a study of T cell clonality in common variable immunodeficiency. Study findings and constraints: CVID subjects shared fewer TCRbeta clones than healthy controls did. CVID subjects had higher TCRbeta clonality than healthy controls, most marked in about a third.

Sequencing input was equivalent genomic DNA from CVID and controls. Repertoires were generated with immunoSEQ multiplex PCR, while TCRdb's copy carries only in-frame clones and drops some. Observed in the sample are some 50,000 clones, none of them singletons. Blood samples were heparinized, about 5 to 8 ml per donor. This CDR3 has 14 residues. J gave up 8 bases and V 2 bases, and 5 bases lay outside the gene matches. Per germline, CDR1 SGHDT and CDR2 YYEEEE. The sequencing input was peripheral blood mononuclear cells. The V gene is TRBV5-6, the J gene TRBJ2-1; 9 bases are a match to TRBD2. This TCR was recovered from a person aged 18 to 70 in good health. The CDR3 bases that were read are TGTGCCAGCAGCTTCGGGACTAGCATCTATGAG. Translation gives CASSFGTSIYE. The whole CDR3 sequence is CASSFGTSIYEQFF. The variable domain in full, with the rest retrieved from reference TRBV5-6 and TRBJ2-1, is DAGVTQSPTHLIKTRGQQVTLRCSPKSGHDTVSWYQQALGQGPQFIFQYYEEEERQRGNFPDRFSGHQFPNYSSELNVNALLLGDSALYLCASSFGTSIYEQFFGPGTRLTVL.